These T cell receptor beta chains were read from a single sample in a study of beta chain features in type 1 diabetes. TCRdb's copy holds only in-frame clones and misses some; the assay was immunoSEQ multiplex PCR. The table records around 70,000 clones, approximately 50% of them present only once. Sample: central memory CD4+ T cells from blood. The receptors stem from a man aged 25 to 40 with type 1 diabetes. Each CDR3 is given with its conserved first and last residue. The D gene is left open where the match is weak. Rows give clone size only sometimes, using once, few, many, or a class for an expanded clone.

clone_size,cdr3_length,v_call,d_call,j_call,cdr3_nt,cdr3_aa
few,15,TRBV13,TRBD2,TRBJ2-1,TGTGCCAGCAGCTTAGGCCTAGCGGGGTTCGATGAGCAGTTCTTC,CASSLGLAGFDEQFF
few,15,TRBV5-1,NA,TRBJ2-2,TGCGCCAGCAGCTTGGGACATGCGAACACCGGGGAGCTGTTTTTT,CASSLGHANTGELFF
NA,14,TRBV2,TRBD2,TRBJ2-3,TGTGCCAGCTCCACTAGCGGGAAGGCAGATACGCAGTATTTT,CASSTSGKADTQYF
NA,14,TRBV5-5,NA,TRBJ2-4,TGTGCCAGCAGCTTTAACGTCGGCAAAAACATTCAGTACTTC,CASSFNVGKNIQYF
NA,15,TRBV19,TRBD2,TRBJ2-1,TGTGCCAGTAGCCGCAGCGGGGGGCTTTACAATGAGCAGTTCTTC,CASSRSGGLYNEQFF
few,15,TRBV6-5,TRBD1,TRBJ1-2,TGTGCCAGCAGTTACCGGACAGGGACCAACTATGGCTACACCTTC,CASSYRTGTNYGYTF
NA,15,TRBV5-1,NA,TRBJ2-6,TGCGCCAGCAGCTTCCCCAGCTCTGGGGCCAACGTCCTGACTTTC,CASSFPSSGANVLTF
NA,16,TRBV5-1,TRBD1,TRBJ2-7,TGCGCCAGCAGCCCCCCGACAGGGGGCGGTATCGACGAGCAGTACTTC,CASSPPTGGGIDEQYF
NA,16,TRBV5-1,NA,TRBJ2-1,TGCGCCAGCAGCTTGGACGGGACACCAACCTACAATGAGCAGTTCTTC,CASSLDGTPTYNEQFF
NA,14,TRBV6-6,TRBD1,TRBJ1-2,TGTGCCAGCACCACCACAGGGGGCAACTATGGCTACACCTTC,CASTTTGGNYGYTF
NA,15,TRBV7-3,TRBD2,TRBJ2-1,TGTGCCAGCAGCCGACTAGCGGGAGGTGTCGATGAGCAGTTCTTC,CASSRLAGGVDEQFF
few,13,TRBV14,NA,TRBJ1-1,TGTGCCAGCACCCGACAGCTGAACACTGAAGCTTTCTTT,CASTRQLNTEAFF
NA,14,TRBV6-1,TRBD1,TRBJ1-1,TGTGCCAGCAGTGAGCCGGGACAGGGGGCTGAAGCTTTCTTT,CASSEPGQGAEAFF
few,16,TRBV19,TRBD1,TRBJ2-3,TGTGCCAGTACCACCGTCCGGGACAGGGTCGCAGATACGCAGTATTTT,CASTTVRDRVADTQYF
NA,12,TRBV5-1,TRBD1,TRBJ1-2,TGCGCCAGCAGCTTACAGGGGGACGGCTACACCTTC,CASSLQGDGYTF
NA,14,TRBV7-8,NA,TRBJ2-7,TGTGCCAGCAGCTTAAATCGGGGGTACTACGAGCAGTACTTC,CASSLNRGYYEQYF
few,13,TRBV29-1,NA,TRBJ1-2,TGCAGCGCCCCAGGTCAGGGCTACGAAGGCTACACCTTC,CSAPGQGYEGYTF
NA,14,TRBV19,NA,TRBJ1-1,TGTGCCAGTAGTATAGTACAGGGCGGCACTGAAGCTTTCTTT,CASSIVQGGTEAFF
NA,16,TRBV30,NA,TRBJ1-5,TGTGCCTGGAGTTCGGGACATCCGAATAGCAATCAGCCCCAGCATTTT,CAWSSGHPNSNQPQHF
NA,13,TRBV30,TRBD2,TRBJ2-7,TGTGCCTGGAGTCGGGGACTAGGCCACGAGCAGTACTTC,CAWSRGLGHEQYF
NA,12,TRBV11-2,TRBD2,TRBJ2-5,TGTGCCAGCAGCCGGGGGGGGGAGACCCAGTACTTC,CASSRGGETQYF